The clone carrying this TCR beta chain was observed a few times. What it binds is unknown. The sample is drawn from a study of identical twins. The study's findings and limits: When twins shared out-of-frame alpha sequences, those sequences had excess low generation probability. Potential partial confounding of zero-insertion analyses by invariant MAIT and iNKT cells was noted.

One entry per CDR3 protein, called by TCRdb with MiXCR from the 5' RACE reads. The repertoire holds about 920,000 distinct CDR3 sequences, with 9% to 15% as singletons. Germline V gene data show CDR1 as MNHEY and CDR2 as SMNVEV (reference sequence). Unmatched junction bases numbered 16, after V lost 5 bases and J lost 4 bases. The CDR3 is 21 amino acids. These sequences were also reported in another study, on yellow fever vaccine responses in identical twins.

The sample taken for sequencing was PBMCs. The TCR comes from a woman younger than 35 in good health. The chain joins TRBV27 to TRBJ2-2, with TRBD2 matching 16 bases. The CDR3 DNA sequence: TGTGCCAGCAGTAATATCCCCGGGACTAGCGGGAGGGTTTCACGCACCGGGGAGCTGTTTTTT. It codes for CASSNIPGTSGRVSRTGELFF.